This T cell receptor (beta chain) came from a study of T cell responses to AZD1222 COVID-19 vaccine (dated by TCRdb to the early 2020s). At the level of the whole study: AZD1222 recipients with second doses at about 4 weeks or about 12 weeks were pooled, because spike-specific TCR depth and breadth did not differ between schedules. A total of more than 230 trial participants underwent TCR sequencing, of whom 207 had received two doses of AZD1222 and some 25 had received two doses of the MenACWY control vaccine. Enrollment into the trials was organized by age into subgroups of 18-55, 56-69 and 70-plus years, and those subgroups contained approximately 150, 30 and 60 TCR-sequenced participants, respectively.

The CDR3 regions of human TCRbeta chains were analyzed by immunosequencing. On the study's bioinformatics: TCRs in the repertoires were matched against a reference library of SARS-CoV-2-specific TCRs that had been generated with the MIRA antigen-specificity platform. Breadth was defined as the fraction of unique TCRs that were SARS-CoV-2-associated, and depth was defined as the fraction of total T cells that were SARS-CoV-2-associated. Each spike-specific TCR was assigned to its reactive spike region and to a CD4 or CD8 class using the MIRA data. Log10-transformed breadth and depth values were compared by one-way ANOVA with Sidak's multiple comparisons tests. Here the immuneACCESS table is served through TCRdb, limited to in-frame sequences with V and J called. Missing clones are a known gap in these copies; in checked studies unresolved V genes cover under half, and the rest lacks a known reason. The D gene and trimming were derived from the DNA, and the V and J assignments and clone size from that table. The sample table holds tens of thousands of clones, of which about 88% were seen once. Together, the top ten hold 9.5% to 13% of the sample.

Overall study results and their limits: Vaccine-associated CD4 TCRs spanned the whole spike protein, with dominant responses in regions 160-218 and 743-854. Conclusions about previously exposed vaccinees are limited because only six or seven AZD1222 recipients were SARS-CoV-2 seropositive at baseline. Epitopes outside the regions mutated in the B.1.351 and B.1.1.7 variants were reportedly recognized by nearly half of the unique spike-specific TCRs. Because no day 14 peak-response samples were available, the repertoires could be characterized only after the peak T cell response. In the small 56-69-year group, the increase in depth fell short of significance, most likely because of low power. A significant rise in spike-specific TCR breadth and depth was observed after two AZD1222 doses relative to day 0 and relative to MenACWY recipients. Participants were mostly white British, with more females than males. The authors suggested clonal diversity may have been underestimated.

The germline V gene (reference sequence) yields SGHNT for CDR1 and YYREEE for CDR2. From its cysteine to its phenylalanine, the CDR3 spans 12 amino acids. Solely the CDR3 DNA is kept, with 36 bases framed from the first base. V is pared back by 0 bases and J by 10 bases, with 8 bases lying between the germline termini. The time point label on this specimen signifies: baseline before first vaccination. Vaccinee samples were obtained from the UK trials COV001 and COV002, which included a single-blind randomized controlled phase 2/3 trial of AZD1222 (ChAdOx1 nCoV-19) in healthy adults. For TCRbeta chain sequencing, PBMC samples from trial participants were taken at day 0 and at day 28 after the second dose. For this clone: It lacks a known antigen. Per-base qualities were not stored, and no clone one base away is much larger.

Sample: peripheral blood, taken on day 0 of AZD1222 vaccination. The chain is made from TRBV5-4 and TRBJ2-1; no D segment can be confidently identified. The clonotype was recovered from an adult in good health. The DNA sequence is given as TGTGCCAGCAGCTTGGTTTTCAGCGAGCAGTTCTTC. Its coded protein is CASSLVFSEQFF.